A single sample gave rise to the 4 T cell receptor beta chains below, sequenced in a study of CD8 T cells in ankylosing spondylitis. MiXCR, run by TCRdb on the 5' RACE reads, gives a single entry per CDR3 protein. This sample carries 150,000 to 200,000 distinct CDR3 sequences, about a sixth of them seen once, and the ten largest clones take about 8%. Sample: blood, either unsorted or a sorted T cell fraction (not recorded which). These receptors were obtained from a male donor with ankylosing spondylitis or in good health (not recorded which).

This clonotype was detected ten times or more. The J gene is TRBJ2-2, the V gene TRBV5-1; the match to TRBD1 covers 9 bases. This CDR3 has 16 residues. V shed 4 bases, J shed 0 bases, and the junction held 4 bases outside the gene matches. From germline, CDR1 is SGHRS and CDR2 YFSETQ. The DNA of the CDR3 is TGCGCCAGCAGCATGGGACAGGGATCGAACACCGGGGAGCTGTTTTTT. Protein product: CASSMGQGSNTGELFF. Full variable domain (rest looked up from reference TRBV5-1 and TRBJ2-2): KAGVTQTPRYLIKTRGQQVTLSCSPISGHRSVSWYQQTPGQGLQFLFEYFSETQRNKGNFPGRFSGRQFSNSRSEMNVSTLELGDSALYLCASSMGQGSNTGELFFGEGSRLTVL.

The J gene is TRBJ2-5, the V gene TRBV7-9; 9 bases are a match to TRBD2. The germline V gene has CDR1 SEHNR and CDR2 FQNEAQ (reference sequence). This CDR3 is built from 17 residues. V trimming: 8 bases; J trimming: 2 bases; junction bases outside the gene matches: 15. DNA of the CDR3: TGTGCCAGCGGAGGGTACCCGCTAGCGGGAAAACAAGAGACCCAGTACTTC. Encoded protein: CASGGYPLAGKQETQYF.

This clonotype was seen many times. This chain joins TRBV5-1 and TRBJ1-4, with 8 bases that match TRBD1. CDR3 size: 14 residues. CDR1 and CDR2 from the germline V gene are SGHRS and YFSETQ. Losses at the gene ends were 7 bases for V and 4 bases for J; bases not matched to a gene: 6. In DNA form, the CDR3 reads TGCGCCAGCCACCCAGGGGGCATTAATGAAAAACTGTTTTTT. Its protein is CASHPGGINEKLFF.

This clonotype was observed a handful of times. The V gene is TRBV20-1, the J gene TRBJ1-6; no firm D call. This CDR3 contains 16 residues. V lost 2 bases and J 5 bases, leaving 16 bases between the germline ends. CDR1 and CDR2 (germline): DFQATT, SNEGSKA (reference sequence). CDR3 bases: TGCAGTGCTAGAACTGGGGAGCTGGGTGATAATTCACCCCTCCACTTT. This sequence encodes CSARTGELGDNSPLHF.